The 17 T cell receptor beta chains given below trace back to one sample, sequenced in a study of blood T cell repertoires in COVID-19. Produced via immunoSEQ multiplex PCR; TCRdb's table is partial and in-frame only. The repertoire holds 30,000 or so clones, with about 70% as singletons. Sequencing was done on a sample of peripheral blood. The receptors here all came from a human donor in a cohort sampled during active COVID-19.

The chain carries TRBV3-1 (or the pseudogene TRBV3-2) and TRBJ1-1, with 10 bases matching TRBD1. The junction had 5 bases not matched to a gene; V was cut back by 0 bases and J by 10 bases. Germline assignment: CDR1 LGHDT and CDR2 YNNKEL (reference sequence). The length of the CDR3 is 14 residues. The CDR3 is CASSQDPGTGVAFF. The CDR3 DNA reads TGTGCCAGCAGCCAAGATCCCGGGACAGGGGTAGCTTTCTTT.

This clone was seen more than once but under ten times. The CDR3 nucleotides are TGTGCCAGCAGCCTCATCCAGTGGGGCTCAGGGACAGATACGCAGTATTTT. It codes for CASSLIQWGSGTDTQYF. V and J are TRBV14 and TRBJ2-3; D is possibly TRBD1 (5 bases). Germline CDR1 is SGHDN and CDR2 is FVKESK. The CDR3 is 17 amino acids. V shed 4 bases and J shed 3 bases, with 20 bases lying between them.

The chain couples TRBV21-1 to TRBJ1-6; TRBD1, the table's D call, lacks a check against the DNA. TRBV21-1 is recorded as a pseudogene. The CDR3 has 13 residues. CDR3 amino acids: CASSKLQISPLHF. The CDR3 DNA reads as TGTGCCAGCAGCAAATTGCAGATTTCACCCCTCCACTTT.

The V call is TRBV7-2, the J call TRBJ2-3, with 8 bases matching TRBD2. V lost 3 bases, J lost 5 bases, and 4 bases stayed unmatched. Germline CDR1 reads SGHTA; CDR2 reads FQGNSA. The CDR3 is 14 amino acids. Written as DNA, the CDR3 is TGTGCCAGCAGCTTCGCGGGGGGCCGAGATACGCAGTATTTT. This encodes CASSFAGGRDTQYF.

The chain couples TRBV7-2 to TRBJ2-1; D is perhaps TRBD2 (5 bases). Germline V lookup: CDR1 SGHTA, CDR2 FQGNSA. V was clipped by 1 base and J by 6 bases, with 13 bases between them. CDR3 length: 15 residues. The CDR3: CASSLEGIAGNEQFF. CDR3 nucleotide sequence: TGTGCCAGCAGCTTAGAGGGTATTGCGGGCAATGAGCAGTTCTTC.

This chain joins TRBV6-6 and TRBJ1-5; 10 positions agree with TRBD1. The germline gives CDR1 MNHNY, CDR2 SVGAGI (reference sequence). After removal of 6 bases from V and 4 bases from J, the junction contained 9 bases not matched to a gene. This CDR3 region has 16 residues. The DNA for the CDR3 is TGTGCCAGCAGCGCCCCTAGGGACAGGGGAAATCAGCCCCAGCATTTT. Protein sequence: CASSAPRDRGNQPQHF.

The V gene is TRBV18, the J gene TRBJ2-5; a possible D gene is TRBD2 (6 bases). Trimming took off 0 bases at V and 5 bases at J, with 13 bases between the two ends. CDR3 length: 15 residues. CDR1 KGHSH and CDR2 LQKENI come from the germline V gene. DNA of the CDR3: TGTGCCAGCTCACCACCGTGGGGGAGGACGGAGACCCAGTACTTC. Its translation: CASSPPWGRTETQYF.

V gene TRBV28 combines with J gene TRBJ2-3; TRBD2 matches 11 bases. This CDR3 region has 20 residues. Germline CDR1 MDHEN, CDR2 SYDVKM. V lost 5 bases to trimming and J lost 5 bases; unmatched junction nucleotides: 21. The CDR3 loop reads CASSTTSGRRNEIREDTQYF. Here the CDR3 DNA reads TGTGCCAGCAGTACAACTAGCGGGAGAAGAAATGAAATTCGTGAAGATACGCAGTATTTT.

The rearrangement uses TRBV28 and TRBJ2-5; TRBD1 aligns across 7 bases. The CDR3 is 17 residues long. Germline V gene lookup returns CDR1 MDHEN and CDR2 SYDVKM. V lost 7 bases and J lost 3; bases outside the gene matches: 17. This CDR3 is CASIPPTGQETKETQYF. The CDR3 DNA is TGTGCCAGCATACCGCCCACCGGACAGGAGACGAAAGAGACCCAGTACTTC.

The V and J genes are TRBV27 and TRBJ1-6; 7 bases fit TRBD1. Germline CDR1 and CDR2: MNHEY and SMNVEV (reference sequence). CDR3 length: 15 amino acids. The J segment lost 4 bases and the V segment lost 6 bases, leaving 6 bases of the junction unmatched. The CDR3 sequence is CASRRQGDYNSPLHF. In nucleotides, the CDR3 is TGTGCCAGCAGGAGACAGGGCGATTATAATTCACCCCTCCACTTT.

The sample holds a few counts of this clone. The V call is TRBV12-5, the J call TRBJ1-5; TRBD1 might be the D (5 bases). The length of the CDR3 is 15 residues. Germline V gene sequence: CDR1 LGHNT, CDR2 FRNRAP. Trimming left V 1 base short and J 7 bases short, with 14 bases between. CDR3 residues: CASGLEVGGGQPQHF. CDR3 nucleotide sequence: TGTGCTAGTGGTTTGGAAGTCGGGGGTGGACAGCCCCAGCATTTT.

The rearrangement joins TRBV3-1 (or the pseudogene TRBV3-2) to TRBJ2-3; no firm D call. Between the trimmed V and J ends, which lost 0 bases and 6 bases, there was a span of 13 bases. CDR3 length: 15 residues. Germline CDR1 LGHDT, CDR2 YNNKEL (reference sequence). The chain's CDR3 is CASSQDGTARDTQYF. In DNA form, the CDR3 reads TGTGCCAGCAGCCAAGATGGTACTGCCCGCGATACGCAGTATTTT.

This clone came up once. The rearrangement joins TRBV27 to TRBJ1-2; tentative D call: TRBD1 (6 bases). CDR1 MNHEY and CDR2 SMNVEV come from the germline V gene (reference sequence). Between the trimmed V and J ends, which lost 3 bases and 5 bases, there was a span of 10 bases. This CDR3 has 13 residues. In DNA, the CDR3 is TGTGCCAGCAGTTTGAGAAGGGGGTATGGCTACACCTTC. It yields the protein CASSLRRGYGYTF.

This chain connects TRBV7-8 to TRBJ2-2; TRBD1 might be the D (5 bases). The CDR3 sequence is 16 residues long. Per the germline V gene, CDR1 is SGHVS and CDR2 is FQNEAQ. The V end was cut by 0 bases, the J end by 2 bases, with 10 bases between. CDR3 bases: TGTGCCAGCAGCTTAGCCAGGGAAGTTAACACCGGGGAGCTGTTTTTT. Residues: CASSLAREVNTGELFF.

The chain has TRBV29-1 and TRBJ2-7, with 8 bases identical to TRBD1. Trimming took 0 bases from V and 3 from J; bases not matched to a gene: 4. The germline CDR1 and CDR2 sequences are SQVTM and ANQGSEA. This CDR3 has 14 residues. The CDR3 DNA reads TGCAGCGTTGAAGACACAGGGGGGTTCTACGAGCAGTACTTC. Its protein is CSVEDTGGFYEQYF.

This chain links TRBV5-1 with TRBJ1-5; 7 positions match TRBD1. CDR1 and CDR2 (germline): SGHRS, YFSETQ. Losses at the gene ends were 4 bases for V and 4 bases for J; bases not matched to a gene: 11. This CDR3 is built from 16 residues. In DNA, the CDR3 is TGCGCCAGCAGCCCAGGAGGGACAGAAGGTAATCAGCCCCAGCATTTT. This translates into CASSPGGTEGNQPQHF.

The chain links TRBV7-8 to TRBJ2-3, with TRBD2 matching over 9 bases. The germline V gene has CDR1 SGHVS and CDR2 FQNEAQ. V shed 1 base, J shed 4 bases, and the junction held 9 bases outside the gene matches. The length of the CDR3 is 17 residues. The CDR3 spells CASSLEGLAGLADTQYF. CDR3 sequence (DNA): TGTGCCAGCAGCTTAGAGGGGCTAGCGGGGTTGGCAGATACGCAGTATTTT. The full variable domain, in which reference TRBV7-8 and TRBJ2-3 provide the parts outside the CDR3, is GAGVSQSPRYKVAKRGQDVALRCDPISGHVSLFWYQQALGQGPEFLTYFQNEAQLDKSGLPSDRFFAERPEGSVSTLKIQRTQQEDSAVYLCASSLEGLAGLADTQYFGPGTRLTVL.